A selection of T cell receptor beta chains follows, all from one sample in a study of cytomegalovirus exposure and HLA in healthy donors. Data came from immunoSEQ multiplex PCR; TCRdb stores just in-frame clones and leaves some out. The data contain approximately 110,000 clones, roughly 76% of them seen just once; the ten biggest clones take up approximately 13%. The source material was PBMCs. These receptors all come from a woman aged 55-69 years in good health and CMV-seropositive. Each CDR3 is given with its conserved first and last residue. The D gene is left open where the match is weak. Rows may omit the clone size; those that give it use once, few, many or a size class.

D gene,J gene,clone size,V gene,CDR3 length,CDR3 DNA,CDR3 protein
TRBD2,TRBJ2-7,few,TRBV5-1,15,TGCGCCAGCAGCTTGGGCCTAGCGGAGGCCTACGAGCAGTACTTC,CASSLGLAEAYEQYF
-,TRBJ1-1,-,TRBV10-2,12,TGCGCCAGCAATTCCGGGTTCACAGAAGCTTTCTTT,CASNSGFTEAFF
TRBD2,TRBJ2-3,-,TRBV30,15,TGTGCCTGGAGTGTGGGTAGCGGGAGCGCAGATACGCAGTATTTT,CAWSVGSGSADTQYF
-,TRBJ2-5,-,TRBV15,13,TGTGCCACCAGCCAGGACAGTGAAGAGACCCAGTACTTC,CATSQDSEETQYF
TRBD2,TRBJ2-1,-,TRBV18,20,TGTGCCAGCTCAATTCCGGGGACTAGCGGGGGGGCCGGTCGTTTCAATGAGCAGTTCTTC,CASSIPGTSGGAGRFNEQFF
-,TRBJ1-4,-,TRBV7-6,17,TGTGCCAGCAGCTTAGGGAGGAGGCGGGGAGCTAATGAAAAACTGTTTTTT,CASSLGRRRGANEKLFF
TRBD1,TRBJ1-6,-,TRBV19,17,TGTGCCAGTAGCAGACAGGGGGCGAACTCCTATAATTCACCCCTCCACTTT,CASSRQGANSYNSPLHF
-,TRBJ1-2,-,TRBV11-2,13,TGTGCCAGCAGCTCCCCCCGGGGTGCGGGCTACACCTTC,CASSSPRGAGYTF
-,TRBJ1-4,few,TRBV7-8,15,TGTGCCAGCAGCTTAGGTTCCTCCGGGAGTGAAAAACTGTTTTTT,CASSLGSSGSEKLFF
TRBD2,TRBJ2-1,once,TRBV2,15,TGTGCCAGCAGTGAAAAGCGGGGGGGCCACAATGAGCAGTTCTTC,CASSEKRGGHNEQFF
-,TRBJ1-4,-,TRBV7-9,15,TGTGCCAGCAGCCTGGGGACAACTACTAATGAAAAACTGTTTTTT,CASSLGTTTNEKLFF
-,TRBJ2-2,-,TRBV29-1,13,TGCAGCGTTGACAGCGGATACACCGGGGAGCTGTTTTTT,CSVDSGYTGELFF
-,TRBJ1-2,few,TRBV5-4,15,TGTGCCAGCAGCCTTCCCTCGGGGGTTGGGAATGGCTACACCTTC,CASSLPSGVGNGYTF
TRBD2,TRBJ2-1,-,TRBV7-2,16,TGTGCCAGCAGCTTATGGGCTAGCGGGAGTTACAATGAGCAGTTCTTC,CASSLWASGSYNEQFF
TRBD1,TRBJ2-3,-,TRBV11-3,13,TGTGCCAGCAGCCTGTTACAGGGGTATAGTCTGTATTTT,CASSLLQGYSLYF
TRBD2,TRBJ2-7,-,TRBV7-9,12,TGTGCCAGCAGCTTACTGACGGGAGGTTTCAACTTC,CASSLLTGGFNF
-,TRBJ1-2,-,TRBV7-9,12,TGTGCCAGCAGCCCACCAGGGTATGGCTACACCTTC,CASSPPGYGYTF
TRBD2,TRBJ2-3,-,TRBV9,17,TGTGCCAGCAGCGTAGAATCCCGACTAGCCATCACAGATACGCAGTATTTT,CASSVESRLAITDTQYF
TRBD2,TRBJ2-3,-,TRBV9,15,TGTGCCAGCAGCTTGCGGGGGGTACCTACAGATACGCAGTATTTT,CASSLRGVPTDTQYF
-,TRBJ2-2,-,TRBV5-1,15,TGCGCCAGCAGCTTGGGGGGCGCGAACACCGGGGAGCTGTTTTTT,CASSLGGANTGELFF
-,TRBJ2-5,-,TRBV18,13,TGTGCCAGCTCACCTAGGGGTGGAGAGACCCAGTACTTC,CASSPRGGETQYF
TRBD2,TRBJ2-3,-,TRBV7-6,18,TGTGCCAGCAGCTTAGCGAGTCTAGCGGTATCTAGCACAGATACGCAGTATTTT,CASSLASLAVSSTDTQYF
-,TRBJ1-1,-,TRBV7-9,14,TGTGCCAGCAGCTTTGCCCAGGGATTAGTTGAAGCTTTCTTT,CASSFAQGLVEAFF
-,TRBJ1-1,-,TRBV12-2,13,TGTGCAAGTCACGTGACAGCAAGCACTGAAGCTTTCTTT,CASHVTASTEAFF
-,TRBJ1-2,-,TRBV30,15,TGTGCCTGGAGCGTCCAAGGAGCCTCTTCATATGGCTACACCTTC,CAWSVQGASSYGYTF
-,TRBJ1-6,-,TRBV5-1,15,TGCGCCAGCACCCCCGAGGTGTCAAATAATTCACCCCTCCACTTT,CASTPEVSNNSPLHF
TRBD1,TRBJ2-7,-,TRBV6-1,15,TGTGCCAGCAGGGACAGGGATCGGAGGCGATACGAGCAGTACTTC,CASRDRDRRRYEQYF
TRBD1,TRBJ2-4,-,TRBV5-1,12,TGCGCCAGCAGAGGGGGCCAGAACATTCAGTACTTC,CASRGGQNIQYF
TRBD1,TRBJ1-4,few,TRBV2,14,TGTGCCAGCATCCTGGACAGGGGGTATGAAAAACTGTTTTTT,CASILDRGYEKLFF
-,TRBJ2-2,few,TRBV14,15,TGTGCCAGCAGTCGACAGTACACGAACACCGGGGAGCTGTTTTTT,CASSRQYTNTGELFF
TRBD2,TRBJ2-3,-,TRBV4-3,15,TGCGCCAGCAGCTCCGGGACTAGCTTCGGAGATACGCAGTATTTT,CASSSGTSFGDTQYF
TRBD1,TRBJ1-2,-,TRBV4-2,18,TGTGCCAGCAGCCAAGCTGAGACCGGGACAGGGGGAAGGGATGGCTACACCTTC,CASSQAETGTGGRDGYTF